This T cell receptor beta chain was captured by sequencing in a study of response to subunit inactivated influenza vaccine. TCRdb reanalysed the RT-PCR reads using MiXCR and keeps one entry per CDR3 protein. Of hundreds of thousands of distinct CDR3 sequences in the sample, about a fifth are singletons; the top ten hold approximately 10%. The junction had 4 bases not matched to a gene; V was cut back by 3 bases and J by 5 bases. The CDR3 runs to 13 residues. CDR1 is MNHEY and CDR2 is SMNVEV in the germline V gene (reference sequence). Study-wide results and limits: T cells newly recruited by each seasonal influenza vaccination are few, the authors suggested.

There are a few counts of this clonotype. What it binds is not known. The genes are TRBV27 and TRBJ2-7; TRBD2 matches 7 bases. Material: PBMCs from blood, obtained around 5 days after vaccination. The TCR sequence derives from a man aged 50 to 59 who received an inactivated influenza vaccine. CDR3: CASSFGRGDEQYF. The CDR3 DNA reads TGTGCCAGCAGTTTTGGTCGGGGGGACGAGCAGTACTTC.